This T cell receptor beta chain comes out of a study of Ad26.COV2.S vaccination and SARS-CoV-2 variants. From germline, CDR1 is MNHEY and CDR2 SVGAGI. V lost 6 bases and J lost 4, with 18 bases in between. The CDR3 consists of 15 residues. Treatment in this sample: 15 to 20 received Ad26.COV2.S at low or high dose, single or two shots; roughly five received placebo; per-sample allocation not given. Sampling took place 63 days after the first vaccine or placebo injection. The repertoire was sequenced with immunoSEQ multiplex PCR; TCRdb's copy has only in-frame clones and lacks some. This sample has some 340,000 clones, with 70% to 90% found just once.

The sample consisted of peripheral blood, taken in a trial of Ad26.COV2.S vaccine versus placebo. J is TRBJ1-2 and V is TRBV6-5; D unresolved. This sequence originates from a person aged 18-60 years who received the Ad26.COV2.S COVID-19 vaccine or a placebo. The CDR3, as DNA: TGTGCCAGCAGCCAAGGAGAGGGATTCCGCTATGGCTACACCTTC. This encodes CASSQGEGFRYGYTF.